The present T cell receptor (beta chain) was sequenced within a study of monozygotic twins with inflammatory bowel disease. Study-wide points: A distinction between different T cell subtypes was not possible.

After re-calling the 5' RACE reads, TCRdb lists one entry per CDR3 protein, DNA absent. In all, the sample yields a few hundred thousand distinct CDR3 sequences. CDR3 length equals 13 residues. Germline lookup yields CDR1 MGHDK and CDR2 SYGVNS. A word on this clonotype: Its antigen is currently unknown.

The TCR was taken from a human donor with ulcerative colitis or Crohn's disease, or a healthy co-twin of an affected twin (not recorded which). The rearrangement uses TRBV25-1 and TRBJ2-7; TCRdb designates TRBD1, a call that cannot be tested without DNA. Sequenced: blood. The CDR3 sequence: CASSGGQGSEQYF.